The source of this T cell receptor (beta chain) is a study of Graves' ophthalmopathy and Graves' hyperthyroidism. Using RNA transcripts, the TCR beta CDR3 regions were amplified. First-round RT-PCR relied on HTBI primers, and a second-round multiplex PCR came next. TCRdb independently ran MiXCR on the multiplex PCR reads; one entry per CDR3 protein. The sample carries over a million distinct CDR3 sequences, around a third recorded once. General study results and limits: A model built from 13 signatures distinguished ophthalmopathy from stable hyperthyroidism with approximately 88% sensitivity and around 78% specificity. A majority of expanded thyroid clonotypes exceeding 0.001 frequency were likewise present in blood.

This clonotype appeared once. Antigen unknown. V lost 3 bases to trimming and J lost 6 bases; unmatched junction nucleotides: 11. CDR1 and CDR2 (germline): SGHRS, YFSETQ. This CDR3 has 15 residues. This TCR was recovered from an adult man with Graves' hyperthyroidism. The J gene is TRBJ2-5, the V gene TRBV5-1; 7 bases are shared with TRBD2. The sequenced sample was peripheral blood or thyroid tissue (not recorded which). CDR3 bases: TGCGCCAGCAGCTGGACGCTAGCGGACGAACAGACCCAGTACTTC. This encodes CASSWTLADEQTQYF. The whole variable domain, filled in from reference TRBV5-1 and TRBJ2-5, reads KAGVTQTPRYLIKTRGQQVTLSCSPISGHRSVSWYQQTPGQGLQFLFEYFSETQRNKGNFPGRFSGRQFSNSRSEMNVSTLELGDSALYLCASSWTLADEQTQYFGPGTRLLVL.